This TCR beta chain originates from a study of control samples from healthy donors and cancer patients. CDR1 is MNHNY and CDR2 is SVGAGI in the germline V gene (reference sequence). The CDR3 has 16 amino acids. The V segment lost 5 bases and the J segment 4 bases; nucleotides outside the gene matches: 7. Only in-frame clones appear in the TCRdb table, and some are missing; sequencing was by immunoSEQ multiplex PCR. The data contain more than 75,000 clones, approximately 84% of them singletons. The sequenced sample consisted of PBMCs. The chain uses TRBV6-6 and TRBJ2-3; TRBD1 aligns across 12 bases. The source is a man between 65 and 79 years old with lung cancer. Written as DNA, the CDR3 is TGTGCCAGCAGTCCACTAGGGACAGGGGGCCCAGATACGCAGTATTTT. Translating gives CASSPLGTGGPDTQYF.